This T cell receptor beta chain derives from a study of Ad26.COV2.S vaccination and SARS-CoV-2 variants. Background on the study: Ad26.COV2.S was injected intramuscularly once or twice, 56 days apart. Study-level results: Placebo and vaccine recipients had non-spike TCR breadth that was similar. Analyses of TCR breadth and depth may have underestimated total T cell responses.

As for this clone: Its antigen is unidentified.

Treatment noted: 15 to 20 received Ad26.COV2.S at low or high dose, single or two shots; 5 received placebo; per-sample allocation not given. Day 63 after the first vaccine or placebo injection was the time point for sampling. V dropped 1 base and J dropped 1; count of bases not matched to a gene: 1. The CDR3 sequence is 16 residues long. Per germline, CDR1 LGHDT and CDR2 YNNKEL (reference sequence). The table came from immunoSEQ multiplex PCR; TCRdb's copy has only in-frame clones and leaves some out. The sample lists 350,000 to 550,000 clones; 80% to 90% were seen once. The chain combines TRBV3-1 (or the pseudogene TRBV3-2) with TRBJ2-2, with TRBD1 matching over 9 bases. The input for sequencing was peripheral blood, taken in a trial of Ad26.COV2.S vaccine versus placebo. This receptor was obtained from a person between 18 and 60 years old who received the Ad26.COV2.S COVID-19 vaccine or a placebo. CDR3 sequence (DNA): TGTGCCAGCAGCCAAGGACAGGGGGGGAACACCGGGGAGCTGTTTTTT. Translation gives CASSQGQGGNTGELFF.